What follows describes a single TCR beta chain. This receptor's antigen is unknown. No base quality information exists; no much larger clone differs at one position. This sample was taken from a study of blood T cell repertoires in COVID-19 (dated by TCRdb to 2019 to 2021). Describing the broader study: The collaborator samples originated in the United States, Italy and Spain and spanned the acute and convalescent phases of COVID-19. Subjects who had been exposed to COVID-19, were actively infected with it, or had recovered from it provided the deeply sampled blood TCRbeta repertoires that made up the dataset. The samples were drawn from two sources: the first 160 participants of the ongoing ImmuneRACE study, and over 950 subjects contributed by 6 global collaborators. The sample metadata nearly always contained a de-identified subject ID, COVID-19 status, age in years and sex. Where available, HLA class I and class II types were taken from metadata supplied by the sample provider and were not determined by assay-based typing. A freely available public database, intended as a resource for researchers studying the immune response to SARS-CoV-2, is where the repertoires were released. The prospective study material was composed of cDNA or gDNA derived from T cells, B-cell-depleted T cells, or PBMCs. The research as a whole found: Clinical and demographic metadata were provided uncurated, with the amount varying by source and participant.

TCRbeta CDR3 regions were amplified from genomic DNA by means of the immunoSEQ Assay, a bias-controlled multiplex PCR. In the paper's pipeline: The number of nucleated cells in each sample was estimated by amplification of reference gene primers within the assay. Sequence reads were collapsed and filtered to measure the absolute abundance of every unique TCRbeta CDR3 rearrangement. Productive Simpson clonality was computed per sample as the square root of Simpson's diversity index over productive rearrangements. TCRdb provides this immuneACCESS table in a form limited to in-frame rearrangements. Some clones are lacking; in checked studies, under half of them reflect an unresolved V gene, and why the rest are absent is not known. V and J calls and clone size are those listed in that table; D and trimming were worked out from the DNA. Here the sample has about 360,000 clones; around four fifths occur a single time. Around 3% of the sample is held by the ten biggest clonotypes.

Whole blood was collected in K2EDTA tubes by collaborating institutions according to the institutions' own protocols. Collaborator samples were shipped for TCRbeta analysis as frozen whole blood, isolated PBMCs, or DNA extracted from either sample type. The sample consisted of peripheral blood. This clonotype was sampled from a man aged 30 to 45 with active or convalescent COVID-19.

Here the CDR3 is given as CASSRDSSGIAGELFF. DNA sequence: TGTGCCAGCTCCCGCGACAGTTCTGGGATCGCCGGGGAGCTGTTTTTT. This receptor chain uses TRBV18 and TRBJ2-2; the D gene is perhaps TRBD1, from 5 matching bases. CDR1 KGHSH and CDR2 LQKENI were looked up in the germline V gene. The V end loses 6 bases and the J end loses 6 bases, and a stretch of 20 bases separates them. From the cysteine through the phenylalanine, the CDR3 covers 16 amino acids. Only the CDR3 DNA is retained, 48 bases long and in frame from the first base.